The clone carrying this TCR beta chain was counted between two and nine times. Its antigen is undetermined. CDR1 MGHDK and CDR2 SYGVNS come from the germline V gene. The CDR3 is made up of 16 amino acids. Trimming pared 5 bases from V and 7 bases from J, leaving 23 bases between. These data come from a study of blood T cells in healthy people across ages. A sample-barcoded 5' primer and a J-beta primer mix were used in a second PCR of roughly 7 to 12 cycles. Template switching added a 12-random-nucleotide identifier to every cDNA molecule. One entry per CDR3 protein, called by TCRdb with MiXCR from the 5' RACE reads. The sample lists 790,000 or so distinct CDR3 sequences, 35% to 50% occurring once. Overall study results and limits: A strong correlation between TCR beta diversity and naive T cell percentage was seen.

Each donor gave ten milliliters of peripheral blood. Total RNA extraction produced at least 6 micrograms (per sample) for the study. This chain connects TRBV25-1 to TRBJ2-5; D may match TRBD1 or TRBD2 (5 bases each). The sequenced material came from blood. This receptor was taken from an older man in good health. DNA of the CDR3: TGTGCCAGCAGTTTAGCCGAGGGGAGATCTGGGGGGACCCAGTACTTC. As protein: CASSLAEGRSGGTQYF.